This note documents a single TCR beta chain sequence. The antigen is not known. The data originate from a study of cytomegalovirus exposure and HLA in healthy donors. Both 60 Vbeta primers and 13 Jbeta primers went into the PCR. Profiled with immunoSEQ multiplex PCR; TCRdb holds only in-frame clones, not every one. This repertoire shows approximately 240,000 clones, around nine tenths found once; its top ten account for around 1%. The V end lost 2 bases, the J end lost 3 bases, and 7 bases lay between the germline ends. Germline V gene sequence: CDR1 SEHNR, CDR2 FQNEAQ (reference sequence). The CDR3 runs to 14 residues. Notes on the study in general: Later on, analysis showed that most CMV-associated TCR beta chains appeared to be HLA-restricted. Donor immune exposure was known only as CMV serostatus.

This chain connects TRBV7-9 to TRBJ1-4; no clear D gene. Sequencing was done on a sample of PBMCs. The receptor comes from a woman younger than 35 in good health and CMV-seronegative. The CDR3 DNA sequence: TGTGCCAGCAGCTTAACTGGTGCTAATGAAAAACTGTTTTTT. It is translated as CASSLTGANEKLFF.